This T cell receptor beta chain was observed in a study of blood T cell repertoires in COVID-19. On the study more broadly: Sites in the United States, Italy and Spain provided acute and convalescent COVID-19 samples. PBMCs, B-cell-depleted T cells, or T cells provided the cDNA or gDNA that made up the material.

This clone came up once. Original data processing: Reference gene primer amplification in the assay estimated nucleated cell counts. Libraries were prepared by immunoSEQ multiplex PCR; TCRdb keeps only in-frame clonotypes and omits some of them. The DNA was the basis for D and trimming; V, J and clone size are from that table. This table has 45,000 to 55,000 clones, about 90% appearing once. CDR3 length equals 14 residues. The germline gives CDR1 MNHEY, CDR2 SMNVEV (reference sequence). V trimming: 6 bases; J trimming: 4 bases; junction bases outside the gene matches: 7. The sequenced material came from peripheral blood. The TCR was taken from a man aged 80 or over with acute or convalescent COVID-19. The V and J genes are TRBV27 and TRBJ1-1; 8 positions agree with TRBD1. The CDR3 spells CASRSTGGVTEAFF. The CDR3 nucleotides read TGTGCCAGCAGATCTACAGGGGGAGTCACTGAAGCTTTCTTT.